This T cell receptor (beta chain) was retrieved from a study of blood T cell repertoires in COVID-19. V lost 5 bases to trimming and J lost 5 bases; unmatched junction nucleotides: 5. Germline V gene data show CDR1 as SGHTA and CDR2 as FQGNSA. CDR3 length: 14 amino acids. Using immunoSEQ multiplex PCR, the repertoire was profiled, and TCRdb retains in-frame clones only, with some absent. The sample lists about 360,000 clones; around 88% were seen once. The TCR was taken from an older woman with COVID-19, enrolled during active disease. Sequenced input: peripheral blood. The V call is TRBV7-2, the J call TRBJ2-5; TRBD2 matches 10 bases. The CDR3 region is CASSPSGGVETQYF. The CDR3 nucleotides read TGTGCCAGCAGCCCGAGCGGGGGGGTGGAGACCCAGTACTTC.